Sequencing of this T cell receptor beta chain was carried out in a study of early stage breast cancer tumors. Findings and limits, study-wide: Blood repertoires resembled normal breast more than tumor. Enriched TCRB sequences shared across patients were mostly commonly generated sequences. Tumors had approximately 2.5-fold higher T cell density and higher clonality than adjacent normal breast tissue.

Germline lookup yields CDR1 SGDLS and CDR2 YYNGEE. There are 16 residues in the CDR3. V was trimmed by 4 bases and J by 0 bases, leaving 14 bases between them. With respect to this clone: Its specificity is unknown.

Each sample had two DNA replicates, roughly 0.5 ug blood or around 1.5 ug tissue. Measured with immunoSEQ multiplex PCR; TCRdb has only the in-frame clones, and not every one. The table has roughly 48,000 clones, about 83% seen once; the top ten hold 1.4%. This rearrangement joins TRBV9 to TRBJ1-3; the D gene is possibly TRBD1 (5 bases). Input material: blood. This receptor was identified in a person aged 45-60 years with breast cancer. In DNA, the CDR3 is TGTGCCAGCAGCCCTGGACAATTCCCCTCTGGAAACACCATATATTTT. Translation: CASSPGQFPSGNTIYF.